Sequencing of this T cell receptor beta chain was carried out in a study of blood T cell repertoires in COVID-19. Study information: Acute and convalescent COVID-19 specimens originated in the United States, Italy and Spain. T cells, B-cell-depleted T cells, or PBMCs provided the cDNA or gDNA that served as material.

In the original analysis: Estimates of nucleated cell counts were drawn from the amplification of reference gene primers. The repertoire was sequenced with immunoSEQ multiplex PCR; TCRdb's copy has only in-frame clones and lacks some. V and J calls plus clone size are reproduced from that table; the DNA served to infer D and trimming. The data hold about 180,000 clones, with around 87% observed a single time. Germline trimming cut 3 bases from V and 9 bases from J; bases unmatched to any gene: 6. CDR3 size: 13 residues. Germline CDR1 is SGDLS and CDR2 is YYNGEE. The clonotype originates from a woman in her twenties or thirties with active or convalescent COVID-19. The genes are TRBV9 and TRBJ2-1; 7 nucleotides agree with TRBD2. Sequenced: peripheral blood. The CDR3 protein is CASSATSLGEQFF. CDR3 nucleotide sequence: TGTGCCAGCAGCGCGACTAGCTTGGGTGAGCAGTTCTTC.